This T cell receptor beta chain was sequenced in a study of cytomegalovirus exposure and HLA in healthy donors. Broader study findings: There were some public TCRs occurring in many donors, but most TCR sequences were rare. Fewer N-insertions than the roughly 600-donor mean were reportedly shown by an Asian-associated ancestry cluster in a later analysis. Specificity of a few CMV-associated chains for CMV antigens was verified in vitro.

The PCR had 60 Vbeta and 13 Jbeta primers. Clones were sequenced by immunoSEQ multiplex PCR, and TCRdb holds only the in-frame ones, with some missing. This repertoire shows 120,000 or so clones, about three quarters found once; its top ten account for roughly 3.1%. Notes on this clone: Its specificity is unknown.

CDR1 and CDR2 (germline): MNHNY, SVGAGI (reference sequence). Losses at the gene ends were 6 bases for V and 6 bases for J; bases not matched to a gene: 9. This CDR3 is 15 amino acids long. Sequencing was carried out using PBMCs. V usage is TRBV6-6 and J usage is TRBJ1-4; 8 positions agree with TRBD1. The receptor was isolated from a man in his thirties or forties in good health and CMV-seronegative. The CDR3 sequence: CASRGGGTGHEKLFF. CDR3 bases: TGTGCCAGCAGGGGGGGAGGGACAGGTCATGAAAAACTGTTTTTT.